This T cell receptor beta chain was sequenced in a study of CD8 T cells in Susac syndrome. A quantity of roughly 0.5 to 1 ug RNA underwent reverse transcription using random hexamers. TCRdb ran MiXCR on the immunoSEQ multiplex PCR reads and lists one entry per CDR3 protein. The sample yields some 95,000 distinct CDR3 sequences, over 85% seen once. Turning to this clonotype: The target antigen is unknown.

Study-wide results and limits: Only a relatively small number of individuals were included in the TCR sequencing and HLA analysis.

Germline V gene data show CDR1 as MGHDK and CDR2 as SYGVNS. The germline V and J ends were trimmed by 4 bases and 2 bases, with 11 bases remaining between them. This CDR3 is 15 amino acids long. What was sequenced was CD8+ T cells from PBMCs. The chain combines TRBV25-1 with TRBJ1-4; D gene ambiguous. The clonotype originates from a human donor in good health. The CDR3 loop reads CASSGWTSTNEKLFF. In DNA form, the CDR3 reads TGTGCCAGCAGTGGCTGGACTTCCACTAATGAAAAACTGTTTTTT.